This TCR beta chain is from a study of T-cell memory formation after mild COVID-19. Concerning this clonotype itself: Its specificity is not known. The germline gene is not matched at one end of the junction; a read error may be the cause.

Constant-segment primers were used for 5'RACE, and the resulting TCR alpha and TCR beta cDNA libraries carried sample barcodes and UMIs. TCRdb re-derived calls from the 5' RACE reads in MiXCR, one entry per CDR3 protein. The sample has about 160,000 distinct CDR3 sequences; roughly 28% are singletons. Study-wide results and limits: Mainly in CM and EM were contracting CD4+ clones; CD8+ were in EMRA. Some clones that responded were present in memory (sampled pre-infection), which suggests cross-reactive memory joined.

This CDR3 spans 15 amino acids. The V gene's germline CDR1 is SGHVS and CDR2 FNYEAQ. Input material: PBMCs or a T cell subset sorted from them (not recorded which). This clonotype was obtained from an adult woman who had mild COVID-19 (a few samples of this study predate the infection). Cell type and time point are not known. The chain links TRBV7-6 to TRBJ2-5, with 9 bases aligning to TRBD2. CDR3 coding DNA: TGTGCCAGCAGCCCCCAGCGGGGGGAAAAGGAGATCCAGTACTTC. Its translation is CASSPQRGEKEIQYF. The full variable domain, in which reference TRBV7-6 and TRBJ2-5 provide the parts outside the CDR3, is GAGVSQSPRYKVTKRGQDVALRCDPISGHVSLYWYRQALGQGPEFLTYFNYEAQQDKSGLPNDRFSAERPEGSISTLTIQRTEQRDSAMYRCASSPQRGEKEIQYFGPGTRLLVL.